Given below is one T cell receptor (beta chain) in context. The source of the sample is a study of radiotherapy plus CTLA-4 blockade in lung cancer. Background on the study: Objective response rate was over 15%; disease control rate, less than 40%.

Sequenced by immunoSEQ multiplex PCR; TCRdb stores in-frame clones only, minus some. The table shows over 45,000 clones, with around 85% occurring only once. Germline V gives CDR1 KGHSH, CDR2 LQKENI. This CDR3 spans 13 amino acids. Trimming pared 0 bases from V and 5 bases from J, leaving 7 bases between. The receptor's source is a human donor with non-small cell lung cancer who had a complete response to radiotherapy plus ipilimumab. V gene TRBV18 combines with J gene TRBJ2-5; D possibly corresponds to TRBD1 (6 bases). This sample comprised peripheral blood, obtained from a patient treated with radiotherapy plus ipilimumab. CDR3 amino acids: CASSPPGAETQYF. DNA of the CDR3: TGTGCCAGCTCACCACCGGGGGCTGAGACCCAGTACTTC.